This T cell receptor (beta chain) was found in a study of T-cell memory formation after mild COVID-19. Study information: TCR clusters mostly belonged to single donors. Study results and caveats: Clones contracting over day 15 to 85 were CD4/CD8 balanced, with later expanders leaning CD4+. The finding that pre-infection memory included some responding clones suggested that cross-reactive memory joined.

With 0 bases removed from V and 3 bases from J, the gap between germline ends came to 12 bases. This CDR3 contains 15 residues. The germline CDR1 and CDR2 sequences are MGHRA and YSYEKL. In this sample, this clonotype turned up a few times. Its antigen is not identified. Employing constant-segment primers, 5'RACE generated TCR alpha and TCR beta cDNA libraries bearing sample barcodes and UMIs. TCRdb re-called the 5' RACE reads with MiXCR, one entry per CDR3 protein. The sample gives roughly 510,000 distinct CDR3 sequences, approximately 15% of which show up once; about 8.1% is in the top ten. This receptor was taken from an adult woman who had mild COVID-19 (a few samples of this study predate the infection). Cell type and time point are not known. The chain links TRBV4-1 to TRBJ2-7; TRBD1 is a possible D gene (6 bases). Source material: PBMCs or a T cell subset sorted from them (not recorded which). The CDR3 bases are TGCGCCAGCAGCCAAGATTCCAGGGGCTACTACGAGCAGTACTTC. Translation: CASSQDSRGYYEQYF.